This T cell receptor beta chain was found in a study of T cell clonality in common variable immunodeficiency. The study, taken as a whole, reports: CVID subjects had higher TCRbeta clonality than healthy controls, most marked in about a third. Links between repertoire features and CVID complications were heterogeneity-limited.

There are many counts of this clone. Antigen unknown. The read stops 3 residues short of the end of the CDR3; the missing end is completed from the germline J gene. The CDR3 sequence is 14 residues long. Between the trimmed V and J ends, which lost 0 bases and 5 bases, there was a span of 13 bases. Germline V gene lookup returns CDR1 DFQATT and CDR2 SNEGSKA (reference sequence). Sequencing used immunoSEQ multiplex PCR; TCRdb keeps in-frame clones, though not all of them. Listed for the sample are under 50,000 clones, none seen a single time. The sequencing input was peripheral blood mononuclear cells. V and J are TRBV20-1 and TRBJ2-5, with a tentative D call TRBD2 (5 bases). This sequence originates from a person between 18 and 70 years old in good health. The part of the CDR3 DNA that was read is TGCAGTGCTAGAGATGGTCGGGCGGGCGAGACC. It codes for CSARDGRAGET. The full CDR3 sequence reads CSARDGRAGETQYF.